This passage covers 27 T cell receptor beta chains from one sample sequenced in a study of blood T cell repertoires in COVID-19. The repertoire was sequenced with immunoSEQ multiplex PCR; TCRdb's copy has only in-frame clones and lacks some. The sample shows around 63,000 clones, almost 90% of them seen only once. Sequencing was done on a sample of peripheral blood. Receptor source: a woman older than 75 with active COVID-19.

V gene TRBV9 combines with J gene TRBJ2-5; 13 bases align to TRBD2. CDR1 and CDR2 from the germline V gene are SGDLS and YYNGEE. The CDR3 spans 16 residues. V gave up 4 bases and J gave up 1 base; unmatched junction bases: 4. CDR3: CASSPGTSGVQETQYF. The CDR3 bases are TGTGCCAGCAGCCCCGGGACTAGCGGGGTCCAAGAGACCCAGTACTTC. The complete variable domain, with remaining parts taken from reference TRBV9 and TRBJ2-5, reads DSGVTQTPKHLITATGQRVTLRCSPRSGDLSVYWYQQSLDQGLQFLIQYYNGEERAKGNILERFSAQQFPDLHSELNLSSLELGDSALYFCASSPGTSGVQETQYFGPGTRLLVL.

The gene calls are TRBV5-5 and TRBJ2-5, with D possibly being TRBD2 (6 bases). CDR1 and CDR2 (germline): SGHKS, YYEKEE (reference sequence). V lost 4 bases and J lost 0, with 16 bases in between. CDR3 length: 16 residues. The CDR3 DNA is TGTGCCAGCAGCGTACAGTATCGGGGGTACCAAGAGACCCAGTACTTC. Amino acids: CASSVQYRGYQETQYF.

The chain carries TRBV4-2 and TRBJ2-5, with 13 nucleotides matching TRBD2. Germline CDR1 reads LGHNA; CDR2 reads YNFKEQ. This CDR3 is 16 amino acids long. J was trimmed by 4 bases and V by 4 bases; bases with no gene match: 6. CDR3 nucleotide sequence: TGTGCCAGCAGCCCACGGACTAGCGGGGGAGGAGAGACCCAGTACTTC. This gives the protein CASSPRTSGGGETQYF.

This clone was seen a single time. V gene TRBV30 combines with J gene TRBJ1-4; D possibly corresponds to TRBD1 (6 bases). Germline CDR1 is GTSNPN and CDR2 is SVGIG (reference sequence). There are 15 residues in the CDR3. The germline V and J ends were trimmed by 0 bases and 7 bases, with 15 bases remaining between them. CDR3 sequence: CAWSVQGIGPEKLFF. CDR3 bases: TGTGCCTGGAGTGTACAGGGAATCGGGCCTGAAAAACTGTTTTTT.

V usage is TRBV9 and J usage is TRBJ2-7, with 15 nucleotides matching TRBD2. Germline CDR1 reads SGDLS; CDR2 reads YYNGEE. V was clipped by 2 bases and J by 3 bases; unmatched bases: 9. The CDR3 covers 18 residues. The CDR3 DNA follows: TGTGCCAGCAGCGTCGGGACTAGCGGGAGGAGAAGAGGCTACGAGCAGTACTTC. Its translation: CASSVGTSGRRRGYEQYF.

This chain joins TRBV3-1 (or the pseudogene TRBV3-2) and TRBJ2-3, with TRBD2 matching 9 bases. This CDR3 has 17 residues. V shed 0 bases and J 6 bases; nucleotides not matched to a gene: 10. CDR1 and CDR2 (germline): LGHDT, YNNKEL (reference sequence). The CDR3 DNA is TGTGCCAGCAGCCAAGATCTGGGGCTAGCGGGGAGGGATACGCAGTATTTT. This gives the protein CASSQDLGLAGRDTQYF.

The chain employs TRBV29-1 and TRBJ1-5, with 8 nucleotides matching TRBD1. V shed 6 bases and J 7 bases; nucleotides not matched to a gene: 5. This CDR3 contains 12 residues. The germline CDR1 and CDR2 sequences are SQVTM and ANQGSEA. DNA for the CDR3: TGCAGCGTCCGACAGGGGTTACAGCCCCAGCATTTT. Protein sequence: CSVRQGLQPQHF. Full variable domain (rest looked up from reference TRBV29-1 and TRBJ1-5): SAVISQKPSRDICQRGTSLTIQCQVDSQVTMMFWYRQQPGQSLTLIATANQGSEATYESGFVIDKFPISRPNLTFSTLTVSNMSPEDSSIYLCSVRQGLQPQHFGDGTRLSIL.

The chain employs TRBV15 and TRBJ2-2; D gene unclear. The germline V gene has CDR1 LNHNV and CDR2 YYDKDF (reference sequence). V was clipped by 1 base and J by 4 bases, with 7 bases between them. The CDR3 contains 14 residues. CDR3 protein: CATSRVTSTGELFF. CDR3 in DNA: TGTGCCACCAGCAGAGTTACATCCACCGGGGAGCTGTTTTTT.

This clone was seen a handful of times. The gene calls are TRBV9 and TRBJ2-3; no clear D gene. Germline CDR1 is SGDLS and CDR2 is YYNGEE. With 4 bases removed from V and 6 bases from J, the gap between germline ends came to 9 bases. The CDR3 runs to 12 residues. In nucleotides, the CDR3 is TGTGCCAGCAGCCCCAGTCAGGATACGCAGTATTTT. Amino acids: CASSPSQDTQYF.

The J gene is TRBJ2-7, the V gene TRBV6-1, with D perhaps matching TRBD1 (5 bases). The CDR3 is 16 residues long. V was pared by 4 bases and J by 6 bases, with 22 bases between. Germline V gene lookup returns CDR1 MNHNS and CDR2 SASEGT. CDR3 amino acids: CASSVDTGKGLIEQYF. Written as DNA, the CDR3 is TGTGCCAGCAGTGTGGACACCGGAAAGGGTCTTATCGAGCAGTACTTC.

The chain links TRBV2 to TRBJ1-6; D unclear. V lost 7 bases and J lost 6, with 16 bases in between. CDR1 is SNHLY and CDR2 is FYNNEI in the germline V gene. The CDR3 has 15 amino acids. In DNA, the CDR3 is TGTGCCAGCACCGAACGTCTCCTAGGTAATTCACCCCTCCACTTT. Protein product: CASTERLLGNSPLHF.

This clone was found a few times. The rearrangement joins TRBV19 to TRBJ2-7; D might be TRBD1 (6 bases). Between the trimmed V and J ends, which lost 7 bases and 7 bases, there was a span of 17 bases. CDR3 length: 13 residues. The germline V gene encodes CDR1 LNHDA and CDR2 SQIVND (reference sequence). In DNA form, the CDR3 reads TGTGCCAGTAAACGGGACACCGGGGAAGAGCAGTACTTC. It specifies CASKRDTGEEQYF. Complete variable domain (other parts from reference TRBV19 and TRBJ2-7): DGGITQSPKYLFRKEGQNVTLSCEQNLNHDAMYWYRQDPGQGLRLIYYSQIVNDFQKGDIAEGYSVSREKKESFPLTVTSAQKNPTAFYLCASKRDTGEEQYFGPGTRLTVT.

The chain carries TRBV15 and TRBJ2-5, with 10 positions matching TRBD2. From germline, CDR1 is LNHNV and CDR2 YYDKDF (reference sequence). The V gene end was trimmed by 1 base and the J gene end by 5 bases; junction bases not matched to a gene: 7. The CDR3 covers 16 residues. DNA of the CDR3: TGTGCCACCAGCAGAGGGGAGCGGGGGGGCTATGAGACCCAGTACTTC. Translated: CATSRGERGGYETQYF.

V gene TRBV9 combines with J gene TRBJ2-5; 11 bases fit TRBD2. CDR3 length equals 14 residues. Unmatched junction bases numbered 5, after V lost 3 bases and J lost 7 bases. The germline V gene has CDR1 SGDLS and CDR2 YYNGEE. The CDR3 bases are TGTGCCAGCAGCGCTAGCGGGGGGAGGGGGACCCAGTACTTC. Residues: CASSASGGRGTQYF.

The genes are TRBV19 and TRBJ2-1, with D possibly being TRBD1 (6 bases). V gave up 6 bases and J gave up 6 bases, with 21 bases separating them. Germline lookup yields CDR1 LNHDA and CDR2 SQIVND (reference sequence). This CDR3 is 16 amino acids long. The CDR3 DNA sequence: TGTGCCAGTAGAGGGATACAGGGAAATTCGCGCAATGAGCAGTTCTTC. Its protein product is CASRGIQGNSRNEQFF.

V gene TRBV19 combines with J gene TRBJ1-6; 7 bases map to TRBD1. Looked up from germline, CDR1 is LNHDA and CDR2 is SQIVND (reference sequence). The V and J ends lost 1 base and 9 bases, in that order; junction bases with no gene match: 3. The CDR3 has 14 residues. CDR3 in DNA: TGTGCCAGTAGTATAGCACAGGGGTTTTCACCCCTCCACTTT. Amino acids: CASSIAQGFSPLHF.

In DNA form, the CDR3 reads TGTGCCAGCTCACCACCCGGCCCTGGTCAGGGGAACACTGAAGCTTTCTTT. It codes for CASSPPGPGQGNTEAFF. The chain carries TRBV18 and TRBJ1-1; maybe TRBD1 (5 bases). Per germline, CDR1 KGHSH and CDR2 LQKENI. Trimming removed 0 bases from V and 1 base from J, with 15 bases in between. CDR3 length: 17 amino acids.

This chain connects TRBV15 to TRBJ2-7, with TRBD1 as a possible D gene (5 bases). The V end lost 2 bases, the J end lost 5 bases, and 10 bases lay between the germline ends. The CDR3 covers 13 residues. Per germline, CDR1 LNHNV and CDR2 YYDKDF (reference sequence). DNA for the CDR3: TGTGCCACCAGCAGACTAGACAGCAACGAGCAGTACTTC. Protein: CATSRLDSNEQYF.

V usage is TRBV19 and J usage is TRBJ1-5; 10 nucleotides agree with TRBD1. CDR1 and CDR2 from the germline V gene are LNHDA and SQIVND (reference sequence). V trimming: 6 bases; J trimming: 6 bases; junction bases outside the gene matches: 8. There are 15 residues in the CDR3. The chain's CDR3 is CASRNRDRGFQPQHF. In DNA, the CDR3 is TGTGCCAGTAGGAACCGGGACAGGGGATTTCAGCCCCAGCATTTT.

The chain couples TRBV11-2 to TRBJ1-4, with D perhaps matching TRBD1 (5 bases). V lost 5 bases, J lost 8 bases, and 12 bases lay in between. This CDR3 is 13 amino acids long. Germline loops: CDR1 SGHAT, CDR2 FQNNGV. DNA of the CDR3: TGTGCCAGCAGCGCCGTTCAGGGCGAAAAACTGTTTTTT. Translation: CASSAVQGEKLFF.

The V and J genes are TRBV10-3 and TRBJ2-3; possibly TRBD2 for D (6 bases). Germline CDR1 ENHRY, CDR2 SYGVKD. V was pared by 3 bases and J by 0 bases, with 13 bases between. CDR3 size: 16 residues. CDR3 sequence reads: CAISEYLGGSTDTQYF. Here the CDR3 DNA reads TGTGCCATCAGTGAATATTTGGGGGGTAGCACAGATACGCAGTATTTT.

This clone was observed once. V and J are TRBV7-2 and TRBJ1-1; D not resolved. Trimming stripped 3 bases from V and 0 bases from J, with 5 bases between. CDR1 SGHTA and CDR2 FQGNSA come from the germline V gene. The CDR3 consists of 13 residues. Here the CDR3 DNA reads TGTGCCAGCAGCTTTCGGGTGAACACTGAAGCTTTCTTT. Translating gives CASSFRVNTEAFF.

The chain uses TRBV5-1 and TRBJ1-6; no clear D gene. Germline V gene data show CDR1 as SGHRS and CDR2 as YFSETQ. V was shortened by 2 bases and J by 5 bases, with 8 bases between the two germline ends. There are 14 residues in the CDR3. This chain's CDR3 is CASSLRRDNSPLHF. CDR3 nucleotide sequence: TGCGCCAGCAGCTTACGACGGGATAATTCACCCCTCCACTTT.

V is TRBV5-6 and J is TRBJ1-1; TRBD1 might be the D (5 bases). The CDR3 sequence is 15 residues long. Germline values: CDR1 SGHDT, CDR2 YYEEEE. V dropped 4 bases and J dropped 5 bases, with 18 bases sitting between them. The CDR3 here is CASSPPPGVRTEAFF. The CDR3 nucleotides are TGTGCCAGCAGCCCGCCGCCGGGGGTGAGGACTGAAGCTTTCTTT.

The chain uses TRBV20-1 and TRBJ2-1; TRBD2 aligns across 15 bases. Trimming removed 3 bases from V and 9 bases from J; junction bases left unmatched: 9. The germline gives CDR1 DFQATT, CDR2 SNEGSKA (reference sequence). This CDR3 region has 16 residues. The CDR3 here is CSASKGLAGGLSEQFF. The CDR3 DNA follows: TGCAGTGCTAGTAAGGGACTAGCGGGGGGCTTGAGTGAGCAGTTCTTC.

The chain carries TRBV4-1 and TRBJ2-1, with D uncertain. CDR1 MGHRA and CDR2 YSYEKL come from the germline V gene. Trimming stripped 6 bases from V and 9 bases from J, with 9 bases between. The CDR3 totals 11 residues. The CDR3 DNA is TGCGCCAGCAGATTGGGCGTTGAGCAGTTCTTC. Translating gives CASRLGVEQFF.

This chain's CDR3 is CASSQDASSGGRGTDTQYF. CDR3 nucleotides: TGCGCCAGCAGCCAAGATGCCAGCAGCGGGGGGCGAGGCACAGATACGCAGTATTTT. The rearrangement links TRBV4-3 to TRBJ2-3; TRBD2 agrees at 9 bases. V lost 0 bases, J lost 1 base, and 11 bases stayed unmatched. The CDR3 is 19 residues long. CDR1 and CDR2 from the germline V gene are LGHNA and YSLEER.